This T cell receptor beta chain is drawn from a study of blood T cell repertoires in COVID-19. Study in general: Spain, Italy and the United States supplied samples that represented acute and convalescent COVID-19.

Generated by immunoSEQ multiplex PCR, the TCRdb table keeps only in-frame clones and is missing some. The sample contains 200,000 to 250,000 clones, 84% of which appear only once. The CDR3 is 14 residues long. Germline-derived CDR1 and CDR2 are LGHDT and YNNKEL (reference sequence). Deletions cut 2 bases from V and 6 bases from J, with 13 bases between. Sequenced material: peripheral blood. The TCR sequence derives from a man aged 45 to 65 with acute or convalescent COVID-19. This sequence joins TRBV3-1 (or the pseudogene TRBV3-2) and TRBJ1-2; possibly TRBD1 for D (5 bases). The CDR3, as DNA: TGTGCCAGCAGCCAATACCCGACGGACAATGGCTACACCTTC. This sequence encodes CASSQYPTDNGYTF.